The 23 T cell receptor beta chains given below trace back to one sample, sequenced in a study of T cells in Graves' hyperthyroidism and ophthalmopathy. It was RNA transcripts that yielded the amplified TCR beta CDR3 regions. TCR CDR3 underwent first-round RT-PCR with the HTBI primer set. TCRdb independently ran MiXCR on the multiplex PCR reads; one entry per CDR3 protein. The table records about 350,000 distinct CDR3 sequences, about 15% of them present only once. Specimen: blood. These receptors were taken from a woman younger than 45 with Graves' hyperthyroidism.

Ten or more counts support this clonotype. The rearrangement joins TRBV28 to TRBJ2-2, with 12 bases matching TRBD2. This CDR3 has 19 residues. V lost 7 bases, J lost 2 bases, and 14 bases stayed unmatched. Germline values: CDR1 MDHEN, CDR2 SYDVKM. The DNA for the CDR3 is TGTGCCAGCACCCAAAGGGGTTTTGGACTAGCGGGAAACACCGGGGAGCTGTTTTTT. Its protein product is CASTQRGFGLAGNTGELFF.

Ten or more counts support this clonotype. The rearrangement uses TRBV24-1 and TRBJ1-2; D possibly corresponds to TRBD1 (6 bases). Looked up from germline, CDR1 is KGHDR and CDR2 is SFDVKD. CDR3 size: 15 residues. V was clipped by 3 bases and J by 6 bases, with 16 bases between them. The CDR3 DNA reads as TGTGCCACCAGTGATACACGAACAGGGTATGATGGCTACACCTTC. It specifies CATSDTRTGYDGYTF.

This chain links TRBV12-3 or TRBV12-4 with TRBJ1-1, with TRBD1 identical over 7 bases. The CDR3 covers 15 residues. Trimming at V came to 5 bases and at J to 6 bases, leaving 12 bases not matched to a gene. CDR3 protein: CASSLQRGDRAEAFF. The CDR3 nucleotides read TGTGCCAGCAGTCTCCAGCGGGGGGACAGAGCTGAAGCTTTCTTT.

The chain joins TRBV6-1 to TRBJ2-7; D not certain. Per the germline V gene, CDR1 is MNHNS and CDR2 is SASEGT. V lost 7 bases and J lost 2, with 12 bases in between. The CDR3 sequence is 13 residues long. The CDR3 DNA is TGTGCCAGCACCGGACGAACAACCTACGAGCAGTACTTC. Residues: CASTGRTTYEQYF.

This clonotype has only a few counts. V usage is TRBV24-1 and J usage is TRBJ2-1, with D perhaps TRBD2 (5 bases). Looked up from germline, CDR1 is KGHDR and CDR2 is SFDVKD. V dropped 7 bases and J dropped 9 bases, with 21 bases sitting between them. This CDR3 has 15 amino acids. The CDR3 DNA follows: TGTGCCACCAGAAAGAGCGGACCCAAAGGCGGTGAGCAGTTCTTC. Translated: CATRKSGPKGGEQFF.

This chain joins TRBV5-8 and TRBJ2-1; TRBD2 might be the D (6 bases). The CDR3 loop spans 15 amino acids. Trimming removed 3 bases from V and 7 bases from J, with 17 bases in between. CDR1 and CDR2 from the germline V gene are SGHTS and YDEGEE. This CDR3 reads CASSSGGKYRNEQFF. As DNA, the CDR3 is TGTGCCAGCAGCTCGGGCGGGAAGTACAGGAATGAGCAGTTCTTC.

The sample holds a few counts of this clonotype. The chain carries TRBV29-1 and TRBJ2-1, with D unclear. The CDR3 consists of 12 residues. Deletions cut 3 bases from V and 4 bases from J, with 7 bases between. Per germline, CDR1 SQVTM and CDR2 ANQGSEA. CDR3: CSVDVRYNEQFF. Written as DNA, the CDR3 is TGCAGCGTTGATGTCAGATACAATGAGCAGTTCTTC.

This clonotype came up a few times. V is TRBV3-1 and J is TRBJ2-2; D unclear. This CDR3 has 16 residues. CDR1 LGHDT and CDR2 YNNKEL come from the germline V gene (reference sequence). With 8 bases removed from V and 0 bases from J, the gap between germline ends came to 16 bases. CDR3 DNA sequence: TGTGCCAGCTCACCACGCGGCACCGCGAACACCGGGGAGCTGTTTTTT. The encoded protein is CASSPRGTANTGELFF.

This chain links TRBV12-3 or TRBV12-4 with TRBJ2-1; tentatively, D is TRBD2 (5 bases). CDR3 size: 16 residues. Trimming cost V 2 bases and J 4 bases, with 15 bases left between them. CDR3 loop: CASSLSSGWEYNEQFF. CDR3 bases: TGTGCCAGCAGTTTAAGCAGCGGTTGGGAATACAATGAGCAGTTCTTC.

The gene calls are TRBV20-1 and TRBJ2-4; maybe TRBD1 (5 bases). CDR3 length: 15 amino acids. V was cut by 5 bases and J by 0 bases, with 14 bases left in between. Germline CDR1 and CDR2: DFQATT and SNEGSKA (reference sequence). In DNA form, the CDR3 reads TGCAGTGCTTACCAGGGCCTGGGAGCCAAAAACATTCAGTACTTC. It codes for CSAYQGLGAKNIQYF.

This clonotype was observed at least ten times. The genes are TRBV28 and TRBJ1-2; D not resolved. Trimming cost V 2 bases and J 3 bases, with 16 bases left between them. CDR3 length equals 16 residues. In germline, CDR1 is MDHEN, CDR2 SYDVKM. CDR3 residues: CASSLGVGGWHYGYTF. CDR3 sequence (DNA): TGTGCCAGCAGTTTAGGAGTCGGAGGGTGGCACTATGGCTACACCTTC.

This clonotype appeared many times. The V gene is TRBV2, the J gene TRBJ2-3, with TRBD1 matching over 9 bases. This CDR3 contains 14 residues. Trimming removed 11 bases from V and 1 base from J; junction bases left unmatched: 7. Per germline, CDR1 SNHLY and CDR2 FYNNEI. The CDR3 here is CAGRQGGGTDTQYF. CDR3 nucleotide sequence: TGTGCCGGAAGACAGGGGGGCGGCACAGATACGCAGTATTTT.

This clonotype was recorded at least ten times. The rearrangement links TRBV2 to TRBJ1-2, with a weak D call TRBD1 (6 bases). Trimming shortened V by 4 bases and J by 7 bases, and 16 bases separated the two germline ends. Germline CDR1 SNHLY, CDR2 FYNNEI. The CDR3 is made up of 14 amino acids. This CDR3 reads CASSVAQGGLGYTF. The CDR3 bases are TGTGCCAGCAGTGTTGCACAGGGTGGCCTTGGCTACACCTTC.

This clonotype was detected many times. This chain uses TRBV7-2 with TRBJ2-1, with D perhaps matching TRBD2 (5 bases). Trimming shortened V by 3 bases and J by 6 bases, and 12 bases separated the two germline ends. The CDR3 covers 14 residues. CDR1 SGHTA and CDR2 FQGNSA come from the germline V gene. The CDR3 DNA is TGTGCCAGCAGCTTTAGCGACTTTGGCAATGAGCAGTTCTTC. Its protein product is CASSFSDFGNEQFF.

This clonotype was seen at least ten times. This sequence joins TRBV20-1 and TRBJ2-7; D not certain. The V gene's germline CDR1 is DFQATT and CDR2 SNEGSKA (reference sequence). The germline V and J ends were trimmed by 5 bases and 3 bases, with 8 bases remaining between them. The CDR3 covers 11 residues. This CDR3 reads CSASLDYEQYF. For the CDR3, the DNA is TGCAGTGCTTCACTTGACTACGAGCAGTACTTC.

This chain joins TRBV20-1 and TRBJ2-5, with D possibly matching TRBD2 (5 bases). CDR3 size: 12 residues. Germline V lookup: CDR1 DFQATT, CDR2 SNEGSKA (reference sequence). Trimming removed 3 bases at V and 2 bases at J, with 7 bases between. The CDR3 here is CSASPGQETQYF. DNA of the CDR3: TGCAGTGCTAGTCCGGGACAAGAGACCCAGTACTTC.

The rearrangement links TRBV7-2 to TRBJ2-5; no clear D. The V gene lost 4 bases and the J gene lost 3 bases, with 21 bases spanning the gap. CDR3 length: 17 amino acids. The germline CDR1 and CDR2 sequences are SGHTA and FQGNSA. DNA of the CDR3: TGTGCCAGCAGCTCCCCCGTGGACCGTGCCGCGGAAGAGACCCAGTACTTC. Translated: CASSSPVDRAAEETQYF.

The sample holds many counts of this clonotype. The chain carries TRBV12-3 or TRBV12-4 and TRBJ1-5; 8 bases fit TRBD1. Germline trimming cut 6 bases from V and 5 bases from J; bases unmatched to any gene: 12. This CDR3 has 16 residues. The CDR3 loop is CASSPAPGQDHQPQHF. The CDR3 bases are TGTGCCAGCAGCCCCGCTCCGGGACAGGATCATCAGCCCCAGCATTTT.

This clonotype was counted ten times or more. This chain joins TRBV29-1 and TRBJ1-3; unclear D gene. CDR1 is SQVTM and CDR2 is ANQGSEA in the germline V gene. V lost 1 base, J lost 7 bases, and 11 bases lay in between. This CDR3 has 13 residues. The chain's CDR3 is CSVEVVPRNTIYF. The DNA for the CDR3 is TGCAGCGTTGAAGTCGTCCCTCGGAACACCATATATTTT.

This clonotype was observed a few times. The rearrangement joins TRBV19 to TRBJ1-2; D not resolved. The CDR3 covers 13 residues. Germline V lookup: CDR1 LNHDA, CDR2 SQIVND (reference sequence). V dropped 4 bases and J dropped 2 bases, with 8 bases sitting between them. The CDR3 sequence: CASSTYENYGYTF. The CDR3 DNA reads TGTGCCAGTAGTACCTACGAAAACTATGGCTACACCTTC.

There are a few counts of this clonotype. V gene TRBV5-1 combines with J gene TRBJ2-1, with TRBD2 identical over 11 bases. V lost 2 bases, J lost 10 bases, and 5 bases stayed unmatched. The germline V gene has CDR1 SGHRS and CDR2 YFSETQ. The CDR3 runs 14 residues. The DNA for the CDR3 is TGCGCCAGCAGCTTCGGCCTAGCGGGAGGCGAGCAGTTCTTC. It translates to CASSFGLAGGEQFF.

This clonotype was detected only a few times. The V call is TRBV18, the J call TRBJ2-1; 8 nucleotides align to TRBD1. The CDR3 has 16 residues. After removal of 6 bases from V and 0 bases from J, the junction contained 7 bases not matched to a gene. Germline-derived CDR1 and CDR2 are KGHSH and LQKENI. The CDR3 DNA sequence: TGTGCCAGCTCGTTTCAGGGGGCGGGCTCCTACAATGAGCAGTTCTTC. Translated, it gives CASSFQGAGSYNEQFF.

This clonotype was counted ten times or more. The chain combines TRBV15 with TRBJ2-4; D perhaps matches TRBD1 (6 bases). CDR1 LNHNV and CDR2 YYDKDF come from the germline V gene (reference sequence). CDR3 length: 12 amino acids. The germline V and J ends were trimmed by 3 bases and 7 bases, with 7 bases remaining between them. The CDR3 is CATSRDSNIQYF. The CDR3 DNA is TGTGCCACCAGCAGGGACAGCAACATTCAGTACTTC.